The next 26 T cell receptor beta chains were all read from a single sample in a study of T cell repertoires in cytomegalovirus infection. For these TCRs, the target antigens are not known. TCRdb itself ran the reads through MiXCR, one entry per CDR3 protein. In the table there are 650,000 to 850,000 distinct CDR3 sequences, just under 30% of which are singletons. The material was cultured CD8+ T cells from PBMCs, obtained from culture after CMV antigen stimulation. The receptors originated from a human donor in good health (CMV status not recorded). Some clones in this sample may be carry-over from other donors' samples.

The table lists this clonotype with a few counts. The chain is built from TRBV4-3 and TRBJ1-2; D gene ambiguous. CDR1 is LGHNA, CDR2 YSLEER, per germline. The V end was cut by 0 bases, the J end by 4 bases, with 18 bases between. The CDR3 is 17 amino acids. Here the CDR3 DNA reads TGCGCCAGCAGCCAAGATCTTCGGGCGGCCTATCGCTATGGCTACACCTTC. This gives the protein CASSQDLRAAYRYGYTF.

The chain employs TRBV19 and TRBJ2-7; the match to TRBD2 covers 7 bases. This CDR3 has 14 residues. CDR1 is LNHDA, CDR2 SQIVND, per germline (reference sequence). The junction had 10 bases not matched to a gene; V was cut back by 9 bases and J by 2 bases. CDR3 sequence (DNA): TGTGCCAGCTCCATGGCGGGGGTCACCTACGAGCAGTACTTC. Amino acids: CASSMAGVTYEQYF.

This clonotype showed up many times. The CDR3, as DNA: TGTGCCAGCAGTGCCGGACAGGGGGGCAATGAGCAGTTCTTC. Protein sequence: CASSAGQGGNEQFF. The rearrangement uses TRBV7-2 and TRBJ2-1, with 10 nucleotides matching TRBD1. CDR1 SGHTA and CDR2 FQGNSA come from the germline V gene. V was pared by 6 bases and J by 6 bases, with 5 bases of the junction left unmatched. CDR3 length: 14 amino acids.

The chain carries TRBV2 and TRBJ2-2, with unresolved D. Trimming cost V 9 bases and J 4 bases, with 9 bases left between them. Germline lookup yields CDR1 SNHLY and CDR2 FYNNEI. The CDR3 covers 12 residues. Written as DNA, the CDR3 is TGTGCCAGAGACACGTCCACCGGGGAGCTGTTTTTT. Its protein product is CARDTSTGELFF.

Concerning this clonotype itself: A read error may explain this, as a much larger clone is one base away. The V and J genes are TRBV7-9 and TRBJ2-5, with D possibly being TRBD2 (6 bases). The CDR3 is made up of 14 amino acids. CDR1 and CDR2 (germline): SEHNR, FQNEAQ (reference sequence). In nucleotides, the CDR3 is TGTGACAGCAGCTCCCGGGACTTCCAAGAGACCCAGTACTTC. Encoded protein: CDSSSRDFQETQYF.

This clonotype came up a few times. The chain links TRBV29-1 to TRBJ2-3; D could derive from TRBD1 or TRBD2 (5 bases each). The CDR3 runs to 13 residues. Trimming removed 7 bases at V and 3 bases at J, with 14 bases between. Germline V gene lookup returns CDR1 SQVTM and CDR2 ANQGSEA. CDR3 sequence: CSAALGGTDTQYF. The CDR3 DNA follows: TGCAGCGCCGCCCTTGGGGGTACAGATACGCAGTATTTT.

This clonotype occurred a few times. V is TRBV18 and J is TRBJ1-1; D is unresolved. Trimming removed 3 bases from V and 0 bases from J, with 17 bases in between. Germline assignment: CDR1 KGHSH and CDR2 LQKENI. CDR3 size: 17 residues. In DNA form, the CDR3 reads TGTGCCAGCTCACCGGTGGGTTGGATCATTTTGAACACTGAAGCTTTCTTT. This translates into CASSPVGWIILNTEAFF. The entire variable domain, with the rest obtained from reference TRBV18 and TRBJ1-1, is as follows: NAGVMQNPRHLVRRRGQEARLRCSPMKGHSHVYWYRQLPEEGLKFMVYLQKENIIDESGMPKERFSAEFPKEGPSILRIQQVVRGDSAAYFCASSPVGWIILNTEAFFGQGTRLTVV.

The chain joins TRBV6-2 or TRBV6-3 to TRBJ2-5; no definite D call. Germline V gene lookup returns CDR1 MNHEY and CDR2 SVGEGT. Trimming stripped 3 bases from V and 1 base from J, with 9 bases between. CDR3 length equals 14 residues. The CDR3 sequence is CASSYDLIQETQYF. The CDR3 nucleotides are TGTGCCAGCAGTTATGACCTGATCCAAGAGACCCAGTACTTC.

This clonotype has at least ten counts. The chain employs TRBV7-6 and TRBJ1-1, with 8 positions matching TRBD1. The CDR3 runs to 15 residues. With 5 bases clipped from V and 4 bases from J, the junction kept 9 bases outside the gene matches. Germline assignment: CDR1 SGHVS and CDR2 FNYEAQ. The CDR3 DNA is TGTGCCAGCAGCAGATCGACAGGGGCCGCCACTGAAGCTTTCTTT. Translated, it gives CASSRSTGAATEAFF.

This clonotype was observed a few times. The chain couples TRBV7-9 to TRBJ2-1; no clear D gene. The V end was cut by 4 bases, the J end by 6 bases, with 7 bases between. The CDR3 runs to 12 residues. Germline CDR1 and CDR2: SEHNR and FQNEAQ (reference sequence). CDR3 amino acids: CASSSPSNEQFF. In DNA, the CDR3 is TGTGCCAGCAGCTCCCCCTCCAATGAGCAGTTCTTC. Drawing the rest from reference TRBV7-9 and TRBJ2-1, the complete variable domain is DTGVSQNPRHKITKRGQNVTFRCDPISEHNRLYWYRQTLGQGPEFLTYFQNEAQLEKSRLLSDRFSAERPKGSFSTLEIQRTEQGDSAMYLCASSSPSNEQFFGPGTRLTVL.

This chain connects TRBV2 to TRBJ1-5; D remains ambiguous. Deletions cut 0 bases from V and 5 bases from J, with 11 bases between. The CDR3 has 15 residues. The germline gives CDR1 SNHLY, CDR2 FYNNEI. CDR3 sequence (DNA): TGTGCCAGCAGTGAAGCGCTACCGAGCGATCAGCCCCAGCATTTT. Amino acids: CASSEALPSDQPQHF. The full variable domain, rest sourced from reference TRBV2 and TRBJ1-5, is EPEVTQTPSHQVTQMGQEVILRCVPISNHLYFYWYRQILGQKVEFLVSFYNNEISEKSEIFDDQFSVERPDGSNFTLKIRSTKLEDSAMYFCASSEALPSDQPQHFGDGTRLSIL.

V gene TRBV27 combines with J gene TRBJ2-7; 10 bases agree with TRBD1. Germline V gene lookup returns CDR1 MNHEY and CDR2 SMNVEV (reference sequence). V was clipped by 4 bases and J by 4 bases; unmatched bases: 4. The CDR3 extends over 14 amino acids. CDR3 in amino acids: CASSSTGGEYEQYF. The CDR3 DNA sequence: TGTGCCAGCAGTTCGACAGGGGGCGAGTACGAGCAGTACTTC.

This clonotype showed up many times. The V and J genes are TRBV7-8 and TRBJ1-5, with D unresolved. Trimming left V 1 base short and J 1 base short, with 5 bases between. The CDR3 contains 14 residues. Germline assignment: CDR1 SGHVS and CDR2 FQNEAQ. CDR3 sequence (DNA): TGTGCCAGCAGCTTAGAGCTAAGCAATCAGCCCCAGCATTTT. Translating it yields CASSLELSNQPQHF.

The rearrangement joins TRBV24-1 to TRBJ2-4; possible D gene TRBD1, 5 bases. The CDR3 loop spans 16 amino acids. Germline loops: CDR1 KGHDR, CDR2 SFDVKD. Deletions cut 1 base from V and 3 bases from J, with 12 bases between. As DNA, the CDR3 is TGTGCCACCAGTGATTTCTCTGGACAAGGCAAAAACATTCAGTACTTC. The encoded protein is CATSDFSGQGKNIQYF.

This clonotype appeared many times. CDR3 coding DNA: TGTGCCAGCAGTGACACCCCGGGACAGTCCAACTGCTACGAGCAGTACGTC. It specifies CASSDTPGQSNCYEQYV. The chain carries TRBV6-4 and TRBJ2-7; the match to TRBD1 covers 7 bases. The germline CDR1 and CDR2 sequences are MRHNA and SNTAGT. J lost 3 bases, V lost 2 bases, and 13 bases had no gene match. The CDR3 is made up of 17 amino acids.

J is TRBJ1-1 and V is TRBV6-1, with 9 nucleotides matching TRBD1. The CDR3 consists of 16 residues. Germline CDR1 is MNHNS and CDR2 is SASEGT. Trimming removed 6 bases from V and 5 bases from J; junction bases left unmatched: 13. The CDR3 DNA is TGTGCCAGCAGGTACCGGGACAGGGAATGGGAGACTGAAGCTTTCTTT. It is translated as CASRYRDREWETEAFF.

The V gene is TRBV6-5, the J gene TRBJ2-1, with 15 bases aligning to TRBD2. The ends lost 7 bases at V and 0 bases at J; junction bases unmatched: 7. CDR3 size: 18 residues. CDR1 and CDR2 (germline): MNHEY, SVGAGI. The DNA of the CDR3 is TGTGCCAGCACCGGACTAGCGGGGGGGTTTAGCTCCTACAATGAGCAGTTCTTC. It translates to CASTGLAGGFSSYNEQFF.

This clonotype appeared a few times. The chain links TRBV24-1 to TRBJ2-3, with TRBD2 as a possible D gene (6 bases). V gave up 8 bases and J gave up 3 bases, with 17 bases separating them. Looked up from germline, CDR1 is KGHDR and CDR2 is SFDVKD. The length of the CDR3 is 15 residues. The CDR3 is CATMTGGGRTDTQYF. The CDR3 DNA sequence: TGTGCCACCATGACCGGGGGTGGCAGAACAGATACGCAGTATTTT.

This clonotype was seen only a few times. This rearrangement joins TRBV20-1 to TRBJ2-3, with D perhaps matching TRBD1 (5 bases). V was cut by 4 bases and J by 4 bases, with 15 bases left in between. The CDR3 totals 14 residues. From germline, CDR1 is DFQATT and CDR2 SNEGSKA (reference sequence). Written as DNA, the CDR3 is TGCAGTGCTACTTCGGACAATCTCTCAGATACGCAGTATTTT. Translating it yields CSATSDNLSDTQYF.

This rearrangement joins TRBV27 to TRBJ1-5; 8 nucleotides match TRBD1. Germline V gene lookup returns CDR1 MNHEY and CDR2 SMNVEV (reference sequence). CDR3 length: 16 residues. The V gene end was trimmed by 3 bases and the J gene end by 2 bases; junction bases not matched to a gene: 6. CDR3 nucleotides: TGTGCCAGCAGTTTGTCAGGGGGCGTTGGCAATCAGCCCCAGCATTTT. Translating gives CASSLSGGVGNQPQHF.

This clonotype was recorded many times. This sequence joins TRBV4-3 and TRBJ2-5; D might be TRBD1 or TRBD2, each matching 5 bases. Deletions cut 4 bases from V and 7 bases from J, with 19 bases between. This CDR3 is 15 amino acids long. From germline, CDR1 is LGHNA and CDR2 YSLEER. The DNA of the CDR3 is TGCGCCAGCAGCCCCAACGGGGAAGGACATGTGACCCAGTACTTC. This gives the protein CASSPNGEGHVTQYF.

This clonotype has more than one count but fewer than ten. The chain employs TRBV29-1 and TRBJ1-1; a weak D match, TRBD1 (5 bases). The V end was cut by 7 bases, the J end by 3 bases, with 18 bases between. Germline V gene data show CDR1 as SQVTM and CDR2 as ANQGSEA. The CDR3 is 14 amino acids. The CDR3 sequence is CSANLPGRDTEAFF. The CDR3 DNA reads TGCAGCGCAAACCTACCGGGGCGGGACACTGAAGCTTTCTTT.

A single count supports this clonotype. This chain links TRBV6-2 or TRBV6-3 with TRBJ2-7; TRBD2 matches at 8 bases. CDR3 size: 14 residues. V dropped 3 bases and J dropped 5; count of bases not matched to a gene: 6. Germline loops: CDR1 MNHEY, CDR2 SVGEGT. The DNA for the CDR3 is TGTGCCAGCAGTTATAGTACGGGAGGGAACGAGCAGTACGTC. Translating gives CASSYSTGGNEQYV.

The chain uses TRBV5-6 and TRBJ2-7; D might be TRBD1 or TRBD2, each matching 5 bases. V was shortened by 6 bases and J by 6 bases, with 22 bases between the two germline ends. Germline V lookup: CDR1 SGHDT, CDR2 YYEEEE. CDR3 length: 15 amino acids. The CDR3 DNA reads TGTGCCAGCACCAATTACCGGGACCCCTTCGGCGAGCAGTACTTC. It is translated as CASTNYRDPFGEQYF.

This clonotype has a handful of counts. The chain links TRBV12-3 or TRBV12-4 to TRBJ2-1; possibly TRBD1 for D (7 bases). Between the trimmed V and J ends, which lost 5 bases and 4 bases, there was a span of 15 bases. The CDR3 has 15 amino acids. The CDR3 loop reads CASSPRGVRYNEQFF. Here the CDR3 DNA reads TGTGCCAGCAGTCCCAGGGGGGTCCGTTACAATGAGCAGTTCTTC.

The V call is TRBV7-1, the J call TRBJ2-7, with 7 bases matching TRBD1. TRBV7-1 falls under the ORF class, with uncertain function. The trim removed 3 bases at V and 4 bases at J, leaving 9 bases unmatched. The CDR3 is 15 amino acids. CDR3 coding DNA: TGTGCCAGCAGCTCCCCTCTGGGACAGCCTTACGAGCAGTACTTC. This encodes CASSSPLGQPYEQYF.